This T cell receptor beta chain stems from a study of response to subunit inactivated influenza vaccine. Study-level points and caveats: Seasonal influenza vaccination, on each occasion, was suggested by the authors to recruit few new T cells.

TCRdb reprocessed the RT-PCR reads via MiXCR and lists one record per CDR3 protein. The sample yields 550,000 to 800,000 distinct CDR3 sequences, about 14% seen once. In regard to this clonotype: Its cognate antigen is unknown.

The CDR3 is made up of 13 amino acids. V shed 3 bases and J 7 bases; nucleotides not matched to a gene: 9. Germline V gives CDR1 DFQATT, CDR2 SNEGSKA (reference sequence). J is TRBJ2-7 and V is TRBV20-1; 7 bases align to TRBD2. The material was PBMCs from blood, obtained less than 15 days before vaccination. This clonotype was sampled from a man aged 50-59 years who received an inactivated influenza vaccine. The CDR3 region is CSASRTRSGEQYF. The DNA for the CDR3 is TGCAGTGCTAGCCGGACTAGGAGCGGAGAGCAGTACTTC.